The source of this TCR beta chain is a study of blood T cell repertoires in COVID-19. Overall study context: The United States, Italy and Spain provided the acute and convalescent COVID-19 samples. The analysed material was cDNA or gDNA that came from T cells, B-cell-depleted T cells, or PBMCs.

Study processing details: From reference gene primer amplification, estimates of nucleated cell counts were derived. Assay used: immunoSEQ multiplex PCR; TCRdb lists only in-frame clones, some missing. V, J and clone size were drawn from that table, and D and trimming were deduced from the DNA. In the table there are around 45,000 clones, about 80% of which are singletons. The trim removed 7 bases at V and 1 base at J, leaving 3 bases unmatched. The CDR3 length is 15 residues. CDR1 and CDR2 (germline): KGHDR, SFDVKD. The chain carries TRBV24-1 and TRBJ2-3; 11 positions agree with TRBD2. Sequencing was carried out using peripheral blood. The receptor was isolated from a woman aged 60-75 years with acute or convalescent COVID-19. CDR3 loop: CATRKGLAGTDTQYF. The CDR3 region has the DNA TGTGCCACCAGGAAGGGACTAGCGGGCACAGATACGCAGTATTTT.